This T cell receptor beta chain was captured in a study of T cells in Graves' hyperthyroidism and ophthalmopathy. Researchers took RNA transcripts and amplified the TCR beta CDR3 regions from them. A set of HTBI primers served as the primers for a first-round RT-PCR of the TCR CDR3. TCRdb re-called the multiplex PCR reads through MiXCR, storing one row per CDR3 protein. The data contain over 550,000 distinct CDR3 sequences, approximately 15% of them singletons. This CDR3 is built from 15 residues. Trimming shortened V by 0 bases and J by 1 base, and 9 bases separated the two germline ends. CDR1 and CDR2 from the germline V gene are SGHAT and FQNNGV. Study conclusions and caveats: Most thyroid clonotypes that were expanded above 0.001 also turned up in blood.

Many counts were recorded for this clonotype. Antigen specificity is unknown. Recently diagnosed hyperthyroidism of less than 2 months' duration affected patients aged 18 to 65. Exclusion criteria comprised uncontrolled infection, other autoimmune disease, pregnancy or lactation. For the diagnoses, clinical symptoms, serum thyroxine and TRAb, thyroid ultrasound and orbital computed tomography were used. V is TRBV11-2 and J is TRBJ2-5; possible D gene TRBD1, 5 bases. The sample comprised blood. This clonotype was obtained from a woman aged 18 to 35 with Graves' hyperthyroidism. CDR3 residues: CASSLDLGLQETQYF. Written as DNA, the CDR3 is TGTGCCAGCAGCTTAGATCTGGGGCTCCAAGAGACCCAGTACTTC.